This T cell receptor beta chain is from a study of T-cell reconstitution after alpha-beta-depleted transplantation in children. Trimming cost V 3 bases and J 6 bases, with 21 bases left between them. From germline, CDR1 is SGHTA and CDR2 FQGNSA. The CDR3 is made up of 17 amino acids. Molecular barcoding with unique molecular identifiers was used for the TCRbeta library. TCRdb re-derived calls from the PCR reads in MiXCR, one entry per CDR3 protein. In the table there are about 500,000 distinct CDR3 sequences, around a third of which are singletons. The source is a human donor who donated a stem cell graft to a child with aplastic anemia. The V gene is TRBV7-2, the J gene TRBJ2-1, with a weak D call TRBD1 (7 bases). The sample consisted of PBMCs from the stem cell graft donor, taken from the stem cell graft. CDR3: CASSFNPGDRGANEQFF. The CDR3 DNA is TGTGCCAGCAGCTTTAATCCGGGGGACAGAGGGGCCAATGAGCAGTTCTTC.